Sequencing of this T cell receptor beta chain was carried out in a study of T cell clonality in common variable immunodeficiency. Study-wide points: Compared with healthy controls, CVID subjects showed increased TCRbeta clonality, mostly in about a third.

This clone was seen ten or more times. Its specificity is unknown. The read terminates 3 residues before the CDR3 end, so the remaining end is supplied by the germline J gene. Trimming shortened V by 5 bases and J by 1 base, and 8 bases separated the two germline ends. The CDR3 consists of 13 residues. Germline CDR1 and CDR2: LNHDA and SQIVND (reference sequence). Sequencing was performed with immunoSEQ multiplex PCR; in TCRdb, only in-frame clones are kept and a portion is missing. The repertoire yields 42,000 or so clones, none seen only once; the top ten contain 2.1%. The TCR sequence derives from a person aged 18 to 69 in good health. The chain employs TRBV19 and TRBJ1-1; D is unclear. Specimen: peripheral blood mononuclear cells. CDR3 bases read: TGTGCCAGTAGTCCATCAGGGAACACTGAA. This sequence encodes CASSPSGNTE. The whole CDR3 region reads CASSPSGNTEAFF.